This is a list of T cell receptor beta chains from one sample in a study of cytomegalovirus exposure and HLA in healthy donors. Here immunoSEQ multiplex PCR was the method, and the copy in TCRdb shows in-frame clones only, minus some. This repertoire shows around 120,000 clones, roughly 80% found once; its top ten account for around 9.5%. Sequences were obtained from PBMCs. All receptors derive from a female donor in good health and CMV-seropositive. The conserved cysteine and the conserved F or W are not part of the CDR3 here.

j_gene | v_gene | CDR3aa
TRBJ1-4 | TRBV19 | ASSVRPGPNEKLF
TRBJ2-1 | TRBV7-3 | ARWERGGLSVANEQF
TRBJ1-3 | TRBV18 | ASSPYRDSSGNTIY
TRBJ1-6 | TRBV9 | ASSVAGAGGAGNSPLH
TRBJ2-6 | TRBV10-3 | AISATGTAPSGANVLT
TRBJ2-1 | TRBV7-6 | ASTKTGGNEQF
TRBJ1-3 | TRBV4-2 | ASSQGEWSGNTIY
TRBJ2-1 | TRBV4-1 | ASSQAAGYNEQF
TRBJ1-1 | TRBV28 | ATEASRLNTEAF
TRBJ2-7 | TRBV5-1 | ASSPPETVSYEQY